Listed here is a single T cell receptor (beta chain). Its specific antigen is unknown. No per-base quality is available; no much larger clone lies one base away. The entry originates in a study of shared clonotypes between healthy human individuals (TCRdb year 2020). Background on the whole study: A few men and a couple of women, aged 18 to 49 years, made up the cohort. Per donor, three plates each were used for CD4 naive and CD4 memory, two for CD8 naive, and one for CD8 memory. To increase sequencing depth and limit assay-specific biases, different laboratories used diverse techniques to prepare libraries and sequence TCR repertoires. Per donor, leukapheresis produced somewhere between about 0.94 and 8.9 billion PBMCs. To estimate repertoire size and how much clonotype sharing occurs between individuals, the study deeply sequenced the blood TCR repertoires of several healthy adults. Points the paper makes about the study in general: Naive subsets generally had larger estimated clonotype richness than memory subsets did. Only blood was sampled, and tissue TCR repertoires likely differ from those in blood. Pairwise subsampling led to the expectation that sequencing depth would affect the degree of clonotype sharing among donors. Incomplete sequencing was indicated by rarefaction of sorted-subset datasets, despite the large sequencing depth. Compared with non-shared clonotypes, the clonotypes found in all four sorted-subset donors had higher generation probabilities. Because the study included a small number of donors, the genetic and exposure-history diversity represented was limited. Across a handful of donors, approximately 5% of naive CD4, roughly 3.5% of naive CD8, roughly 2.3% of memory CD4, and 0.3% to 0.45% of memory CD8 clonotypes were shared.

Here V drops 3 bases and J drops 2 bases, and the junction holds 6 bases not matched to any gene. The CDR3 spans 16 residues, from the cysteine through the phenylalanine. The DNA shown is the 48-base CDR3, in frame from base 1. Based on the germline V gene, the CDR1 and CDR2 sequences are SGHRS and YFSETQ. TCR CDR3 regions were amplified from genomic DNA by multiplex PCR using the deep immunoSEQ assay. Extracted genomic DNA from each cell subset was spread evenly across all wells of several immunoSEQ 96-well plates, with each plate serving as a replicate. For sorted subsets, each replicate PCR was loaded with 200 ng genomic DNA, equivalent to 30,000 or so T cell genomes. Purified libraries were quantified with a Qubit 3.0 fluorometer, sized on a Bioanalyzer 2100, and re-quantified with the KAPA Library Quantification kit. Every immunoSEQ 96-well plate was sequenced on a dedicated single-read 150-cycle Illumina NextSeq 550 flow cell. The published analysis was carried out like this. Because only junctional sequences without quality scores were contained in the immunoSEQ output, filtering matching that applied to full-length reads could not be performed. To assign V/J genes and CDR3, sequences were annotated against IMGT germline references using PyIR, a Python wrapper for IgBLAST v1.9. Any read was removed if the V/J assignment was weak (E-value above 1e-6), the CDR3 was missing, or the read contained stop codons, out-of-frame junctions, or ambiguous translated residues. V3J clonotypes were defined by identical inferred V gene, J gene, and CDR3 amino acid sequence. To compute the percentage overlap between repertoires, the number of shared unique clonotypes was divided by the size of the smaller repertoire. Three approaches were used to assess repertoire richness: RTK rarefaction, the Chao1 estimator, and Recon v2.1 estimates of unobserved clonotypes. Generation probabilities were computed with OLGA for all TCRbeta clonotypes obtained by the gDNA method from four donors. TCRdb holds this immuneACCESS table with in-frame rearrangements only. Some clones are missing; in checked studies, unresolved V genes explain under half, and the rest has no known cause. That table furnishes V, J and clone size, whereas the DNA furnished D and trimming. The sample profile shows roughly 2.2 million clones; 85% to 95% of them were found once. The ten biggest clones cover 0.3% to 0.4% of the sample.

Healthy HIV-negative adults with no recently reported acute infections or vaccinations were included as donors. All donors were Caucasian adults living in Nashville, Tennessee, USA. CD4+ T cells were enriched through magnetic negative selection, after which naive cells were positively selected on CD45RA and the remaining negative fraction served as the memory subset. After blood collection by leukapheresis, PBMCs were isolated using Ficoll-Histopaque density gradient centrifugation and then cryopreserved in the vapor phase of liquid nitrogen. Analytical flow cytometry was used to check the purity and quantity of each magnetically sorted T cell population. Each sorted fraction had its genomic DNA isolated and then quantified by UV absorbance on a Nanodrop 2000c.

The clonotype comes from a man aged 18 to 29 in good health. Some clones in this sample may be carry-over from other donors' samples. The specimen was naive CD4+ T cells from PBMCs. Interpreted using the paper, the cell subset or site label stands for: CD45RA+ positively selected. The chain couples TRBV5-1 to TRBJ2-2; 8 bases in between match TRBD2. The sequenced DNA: TGCGCCAGCAGCTGGATAGCGGGATCAAACACCGGGGAGCTGTTTTTT. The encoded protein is CASSWIAGSNTGELFF.